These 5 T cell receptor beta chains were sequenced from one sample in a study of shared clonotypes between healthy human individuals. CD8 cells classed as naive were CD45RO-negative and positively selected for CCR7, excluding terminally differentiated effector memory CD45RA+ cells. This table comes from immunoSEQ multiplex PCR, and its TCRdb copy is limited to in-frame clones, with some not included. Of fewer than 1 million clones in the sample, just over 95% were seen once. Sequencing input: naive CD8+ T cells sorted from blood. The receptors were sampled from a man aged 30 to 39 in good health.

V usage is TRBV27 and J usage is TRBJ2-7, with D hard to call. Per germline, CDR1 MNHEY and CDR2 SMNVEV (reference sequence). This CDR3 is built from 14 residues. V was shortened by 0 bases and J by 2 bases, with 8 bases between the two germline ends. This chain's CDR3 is CASSLSGNTYEQYF. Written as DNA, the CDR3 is TGTGCCAGCAGTTTATCGGGTAATACCTACGAGCAGTACTTC.

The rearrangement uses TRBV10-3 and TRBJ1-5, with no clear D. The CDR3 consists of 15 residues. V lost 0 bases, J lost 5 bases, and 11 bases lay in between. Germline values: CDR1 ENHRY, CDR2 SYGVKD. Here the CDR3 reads CAISESDESYQPQHF. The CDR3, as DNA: TGTGCCATCAGTGAGTCGGACGAGTCCTATCAGCCCCAGCATTTT.

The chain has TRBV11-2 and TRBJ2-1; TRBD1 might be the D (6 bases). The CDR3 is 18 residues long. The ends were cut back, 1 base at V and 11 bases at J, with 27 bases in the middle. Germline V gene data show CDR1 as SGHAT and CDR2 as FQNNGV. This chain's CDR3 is CASSLGDWASQGGMKQFF. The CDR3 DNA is TGTGCCAGCAGCTTAGGAGATTGGGCTAGTCAAGGGGGAATGAAGCAGTTCTTC.

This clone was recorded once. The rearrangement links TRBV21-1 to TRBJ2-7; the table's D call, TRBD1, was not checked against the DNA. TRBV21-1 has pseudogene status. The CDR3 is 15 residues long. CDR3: CASSKNLGHWAEQYF. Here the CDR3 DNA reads TGTGCCAGCAGCAAAAATCTGGGTCATTGGGCCGAGCAGTACTTC.

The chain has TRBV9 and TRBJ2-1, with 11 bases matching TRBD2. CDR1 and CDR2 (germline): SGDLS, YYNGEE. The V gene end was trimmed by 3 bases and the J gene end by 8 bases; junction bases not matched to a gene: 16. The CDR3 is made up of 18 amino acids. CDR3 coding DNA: TGTGCCAGCAGCGAAAATCGACGCACTAGCGGGAGTGTGGATGAGCAGTTCTTC. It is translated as CASSENRRTSGSVDEQFF.